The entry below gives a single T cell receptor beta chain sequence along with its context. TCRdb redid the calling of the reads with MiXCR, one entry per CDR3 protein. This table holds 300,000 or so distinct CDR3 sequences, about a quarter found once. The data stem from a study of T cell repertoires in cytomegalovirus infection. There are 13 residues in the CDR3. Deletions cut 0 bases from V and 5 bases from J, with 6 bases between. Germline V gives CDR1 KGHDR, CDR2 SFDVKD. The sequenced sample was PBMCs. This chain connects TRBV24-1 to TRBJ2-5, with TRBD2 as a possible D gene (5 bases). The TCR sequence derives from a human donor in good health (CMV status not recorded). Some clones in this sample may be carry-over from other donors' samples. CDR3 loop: CATSDLPGETQYF. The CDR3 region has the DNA TGTGCCACCAGTGATTTGCCGGGGGAGACCCAGTACTTC.